This T cell receptor (beta chain) was recorded in a study of CD8+ T cells in alopecia areata. Regarding the study as a whole: Scalp sample sequencing also detects resident alphabeta T cells of normal skin. Relative to normal scalp, lesional scalp, especially alopecia totalis/universalis, showed higher clonality.

Germline loops: CDR1 SQVTM, CDR2 ANQGSEA. The length of the CDR3 is 16 residues. V lost 0 bases, J lost 0 bases, and 6 bases stayed unmatched. This clone has only a few counts. What it binds is not known. RNA was isolated and reverse transcribed to cDNA, the sequencing template. Assay: immunoSEQ multiplex PCR; the TCRdb copy retains only in-frame clones and omits some. The sample carries approximately 58,000 clones, 40% to 50% recorded once. Peripheral blood and lesional scalp punch biopsies came from alopecia areata patients. Both CD4+ and CD8+ T cells were separated by sorting PBMCs. The sequence was obtained from a human donor with alopecia areata. Material for sequencing was NKG2D-low CD8+ T cells sorted from blood. J is TRBJ1-1 and V is TRBV29-1; TRBD1 aligns across 8 bases. CDR3 coding DNA: TGCAGCGTTGAAGATATCAGGACAGGGCTGAACACTGAAGCTTTCTTT. It is translated as CSVEDIRTGLNTEAFF.